A single sample gave rise to the 5 T cell receptor beta chains below, sequenced in a study of identical twins. TCRdb recomputed calls from the 5' RACE reads with MiXCR, one row per CDR3 protein. The table lists some 1,700,000 distinct CDR3 sequences, around 29% of them singletons, with about 0.3% in the top ten. Sequencing used cord blood. The origin of the receptors is a newborn girl in good health.

This clonotype was found once. The J gene is TRBJ2-2, the V gene TRBV3-1; D is uncertain. Germline CDR1 and CDR2: LGHDT and YNNKEL (reference sequence). The CDR3 covers 13 residues. Trimming took 4 bases from V and 4 from J, leaving 7 bases between them. CDR3 residues: CASSRKSTGELFF. The CDR3 coding sequence is TGTGCCAGCAGCCGGAAAAGCACCGGGGAGCTGTTTTTT.

Only a few counts were recorded for this clonotype. The chain has TRBV14 and TRBJ2-7, with TRBD1 matching over 10 bases. J was trimmed by 2 bases and V by 1 base; bases with no gene match: 11. This CDR3 region has 18 residues. The germline CDR1 and CDR2 sequences are SGHDN and FVKESK. CDR3 sequence reads: CASSQGTLIGTGAYEQYF. The CDR3 nucleotides read TGTGCCAGCAGCCAAGGTACCCTAATCGGGACAGGGGCCTACGAGCAGTACTTC. Full variable domain (rest looked up from reference TRBV14 and TRBJ2-7): EAGVTQFPSHSVIEKGQTVTLRCDPISGHDNLYWYRRVMGKEIKFLLHFVKESKQDESGMPNNRFLAERTGGTYSTLKVQPAELEDSGVYFCASSQGTLIGTGAYEQYFGPGTRLTVT.

The CDR3 DNA sequence: TGTGCCAGCAGTGACCTCGGACAGGGGGCGACTAATGAAAAACTGTTTTTT. This translates into CASSDLGQGATNEKLFF. V is TRBV25-1 and J is TRBJ1-4, with 11 positions matching TRBD1. This CDR3 comprises 17 residues. The V gene end was trimmed by 3 bases and the J gene end by 2 bases; junction bases not matched to a gene: 5. Germline CDR1 and CDR2: MGHDK and SYGVNS.

Only a few counts were recorded for this clonotype. The V call is TRBV7-2, the J call TRBJ2-1; D unresolved. Trimming shortened V by 1 base and J by 4 bases, and 8 bases separated the two germline ends. From germline, CDR1 is SGHTA and CDR2 FQGNSA. The CDR3 length is 14 residues. The CDR3, as DNA: TGTGCCAGCAGCTTAGGATGGCAGTACAATGAGCAGTTCTTC. The encoded protein is CASSLGWQYNEQFF.

The rearrangement uses TRBV7-9 and TRBJ2-4, with 13 bases lining up with TRBD2. Trimming removed 3 bases from V and 4 bases from J; junction bases left unmatched: 9. CDR1 and CDR2 (germline): SEHNR, FQNEAQ (reference sequence). The CDR3 consists of 18 residues. CDR3 DNA: TGTGCCAGCAGCTTGACACTAGCGGGAGGGCACAGGAAAAACATTCAGTACTTC. Protein product: CASSLTLAGGHRKNIQYF.